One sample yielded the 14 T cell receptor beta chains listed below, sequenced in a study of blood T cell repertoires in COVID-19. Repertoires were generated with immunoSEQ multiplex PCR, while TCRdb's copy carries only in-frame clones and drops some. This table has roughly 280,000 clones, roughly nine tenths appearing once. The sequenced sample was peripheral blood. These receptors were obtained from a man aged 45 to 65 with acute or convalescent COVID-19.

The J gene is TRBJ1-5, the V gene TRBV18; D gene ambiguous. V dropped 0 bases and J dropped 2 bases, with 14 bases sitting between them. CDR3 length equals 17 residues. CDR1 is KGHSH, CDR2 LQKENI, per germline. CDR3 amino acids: CASSPPSAERGNQPQHF. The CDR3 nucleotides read TGTGCCAGCTCACCACCAAGCGCGGAGAGGGGCAATCAGCCCCAGCATTTT.

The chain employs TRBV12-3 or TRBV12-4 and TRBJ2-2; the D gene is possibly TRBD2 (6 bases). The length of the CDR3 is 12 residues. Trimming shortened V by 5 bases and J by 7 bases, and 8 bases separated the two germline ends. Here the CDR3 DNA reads TGTGCCAGCAGTCGGGGGAGCGGGGAGCTGTTTTTT. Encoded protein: CASSRGSGELFF.

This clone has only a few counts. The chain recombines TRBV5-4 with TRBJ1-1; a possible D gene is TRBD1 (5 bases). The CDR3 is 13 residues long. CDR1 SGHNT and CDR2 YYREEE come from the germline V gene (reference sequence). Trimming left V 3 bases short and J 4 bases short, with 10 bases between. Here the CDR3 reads CASSSLGATEAFF. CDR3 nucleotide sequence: TGTGCCAGCAGCTCCCTAGGGGCCACTGAAGCTTTCTTT.

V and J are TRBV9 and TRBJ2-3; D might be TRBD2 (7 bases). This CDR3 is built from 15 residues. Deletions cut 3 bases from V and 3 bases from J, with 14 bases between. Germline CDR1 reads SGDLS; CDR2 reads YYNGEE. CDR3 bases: TGTGCCAGCAGCGATTCGGGGGGCTGGACAGATACGCAGTATTTT. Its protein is CASSDSGGWTDTQYF.

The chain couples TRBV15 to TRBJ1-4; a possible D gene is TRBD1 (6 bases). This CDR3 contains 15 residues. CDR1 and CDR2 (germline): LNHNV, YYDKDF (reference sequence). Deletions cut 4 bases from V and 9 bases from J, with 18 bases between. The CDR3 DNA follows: TGTGCCACCAGCACAAAGACCGGGAGGGGGAAAAAACTGTTTTTT. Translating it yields CATSTKTGRGKKLFF.

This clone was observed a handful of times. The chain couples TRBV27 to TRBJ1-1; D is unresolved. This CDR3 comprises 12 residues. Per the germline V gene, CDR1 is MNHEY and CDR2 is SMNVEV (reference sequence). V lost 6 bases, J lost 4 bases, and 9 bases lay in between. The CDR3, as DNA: TGTGCCAGCAGGGCATCATCCACTGAAGCTTTCTTT. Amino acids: CASRASSTEAFF.

Here the CDR3 reads CASQGQGRYYEQYF. The CDR3 DNA follows: TGTGCCTCCCAAGGACAGGGGAGATACTACGAGCAGTACTTC. The chain has TRBV30 and TRBJ2-7; 9 nucleotides line up with TRBD1. The V and J ends lost 7 bases and 3 bases, in that order; junction bases with no gene match: 10. The CDR3 is 14 residues long. Germline V CDR1 and CDR2: GTSNPN, SVGIG (reference sequence).

CDR3 loop: CASSPRDRGPSYEQYF. CDR3 sequence (DNA): TGTGCCAGCAGCCCTCGGGACAGGGGCCCAAGCTACGAGCAGTACTTC. The chain employs TRBV4-2 and TRBJ2-7; 10 bases map to TRBD1. From germline, CDR1 is LGHNA and CDR2 YNFKEQ. The V and J ends lost 4 bases and 3 bases, in that order; junction bases with no gene match: 9. The CDR3 has 16 residues.

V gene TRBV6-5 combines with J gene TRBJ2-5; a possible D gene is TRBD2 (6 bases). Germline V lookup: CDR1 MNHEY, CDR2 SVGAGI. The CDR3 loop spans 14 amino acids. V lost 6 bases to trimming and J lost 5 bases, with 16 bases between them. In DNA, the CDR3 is TGTGCCAGCAGGCCCCGTTGGGGGGAGGAGACCCAGTACTTC. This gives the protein CASRPRWGEETQYF.

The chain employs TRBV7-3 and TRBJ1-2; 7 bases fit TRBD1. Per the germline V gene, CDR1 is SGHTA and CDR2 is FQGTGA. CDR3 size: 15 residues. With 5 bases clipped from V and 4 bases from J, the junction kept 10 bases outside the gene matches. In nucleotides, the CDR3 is TGTGCCAGCAGCCCTGTAGGGGGCCAGGGCTATGGCTACACCTTC. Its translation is CASSPVGGQGYGYTF.

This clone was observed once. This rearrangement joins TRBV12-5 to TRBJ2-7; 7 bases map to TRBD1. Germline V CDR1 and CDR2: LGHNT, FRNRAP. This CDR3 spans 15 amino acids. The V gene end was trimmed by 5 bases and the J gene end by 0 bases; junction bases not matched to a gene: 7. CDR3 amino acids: CASGPPGQLSYEQYF. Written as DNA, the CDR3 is TGTGCTAGTGGTCCTCCGGGACAGCTCTCCTACGAGCAGTACTTC.

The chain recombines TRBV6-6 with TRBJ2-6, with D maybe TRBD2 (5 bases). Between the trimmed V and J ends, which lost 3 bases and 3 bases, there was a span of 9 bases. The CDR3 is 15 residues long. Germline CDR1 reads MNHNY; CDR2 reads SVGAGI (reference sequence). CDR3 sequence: CASSYPGNGANVLTF. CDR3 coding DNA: TGTGCCAGCAGTTATCCGGGAAATGGGGCCAACGTCCTGACTTTC.

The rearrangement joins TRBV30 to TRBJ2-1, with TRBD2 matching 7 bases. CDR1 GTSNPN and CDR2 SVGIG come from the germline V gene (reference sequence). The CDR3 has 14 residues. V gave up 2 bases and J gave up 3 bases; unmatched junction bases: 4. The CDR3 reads CAWSTWGGYNEQFF. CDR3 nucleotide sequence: TGTGCCTGGAGTACGTGGGGGGGCTACAATGAGCAGTTCTTC.

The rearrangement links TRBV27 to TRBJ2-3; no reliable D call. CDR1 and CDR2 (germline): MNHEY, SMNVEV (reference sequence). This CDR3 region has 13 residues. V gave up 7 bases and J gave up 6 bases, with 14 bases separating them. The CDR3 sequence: CASTPWASDTQYF. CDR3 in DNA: TGTGCCAGCACCCCATGGGCGTCCGATACGCAGTATTTT.